This T cell receptor (beta chain) was captured in a study of control samples from healthy donors and cancer patients. This CDR3 contains 14 residues. CDR1 is SGHRS and CDR2 is YFSETQ in the germline V gene. V shed 4 bases and J 1 base; nucleotides not matched to a gene: 3. Measured with immunoSEQ multiplex PCR; TCRdb has only the in-frame clones, and not every one. The sample has 90,000 to 100,000 clones; 79% are singletons. The genes are TRBV5-1 and TRBJ1-1, with 8 bases aligning to TRBD1. Sequenced sample: blood. The origin of this receptor is a woman in her twenties or thirties in good health. For the CDR3, the DNA is TGCGCCAGCAGCAAAGGGACAGGGAACACTGAAGCTTTCTTT. Translated, it gives CASSKGTGNTEAFF. Looking up the rest from reference TRBV5-1 and TRBJ1-1 gives the full variable domain: KAGVTQTPRYLIKTRGQQVTLSCSPISGHRSVSWYQQTPGQGLQFLFEYFSETQRNKGNFPGRFSGRQFSNSRSEMNVSTLELGDSALYLCASSKGTGNTEAFFGQGTRLTVV.